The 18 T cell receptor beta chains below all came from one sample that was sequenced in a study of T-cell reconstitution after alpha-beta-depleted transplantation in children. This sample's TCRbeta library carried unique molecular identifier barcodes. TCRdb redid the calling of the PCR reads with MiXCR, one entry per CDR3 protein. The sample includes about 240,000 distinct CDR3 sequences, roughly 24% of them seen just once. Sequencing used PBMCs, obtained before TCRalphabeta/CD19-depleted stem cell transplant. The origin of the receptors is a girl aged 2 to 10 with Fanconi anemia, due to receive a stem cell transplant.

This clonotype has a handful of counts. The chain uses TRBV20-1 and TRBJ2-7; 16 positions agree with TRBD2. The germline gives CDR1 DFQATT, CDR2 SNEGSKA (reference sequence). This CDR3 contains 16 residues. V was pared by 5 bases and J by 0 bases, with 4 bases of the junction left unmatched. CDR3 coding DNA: TGCAGTGCTGGCGGGACTAGCGGGAGGGCCTCCTACGAGCAGTACTTC. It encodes CSAGGTSGRASYEQYF.

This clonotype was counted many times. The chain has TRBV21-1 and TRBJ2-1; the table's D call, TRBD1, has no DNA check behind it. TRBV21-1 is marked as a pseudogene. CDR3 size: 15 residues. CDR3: CASSNSGGADNEQFF. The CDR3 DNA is TGTGCCAGCAGCAATAGCGGGGGGGCCGACAATGAGCAGTTCTTC.

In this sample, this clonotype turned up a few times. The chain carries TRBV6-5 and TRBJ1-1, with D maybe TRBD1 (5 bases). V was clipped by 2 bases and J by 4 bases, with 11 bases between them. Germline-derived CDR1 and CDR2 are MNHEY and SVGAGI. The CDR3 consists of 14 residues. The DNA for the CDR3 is TGTGCCAGCAGTTACCGAGGGGCGCCCACTGAAGCTTTCTTT. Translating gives CASSYRGAPTEAFF.

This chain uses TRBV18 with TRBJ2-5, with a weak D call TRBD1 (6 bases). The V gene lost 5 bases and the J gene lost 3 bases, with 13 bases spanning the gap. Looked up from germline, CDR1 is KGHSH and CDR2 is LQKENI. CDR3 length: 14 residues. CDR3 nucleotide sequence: TGTGCCAGCTCAACAAGACAGGAAGAAGAGACCCAGTACTTC. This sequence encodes CASSTRQEEETQYF.

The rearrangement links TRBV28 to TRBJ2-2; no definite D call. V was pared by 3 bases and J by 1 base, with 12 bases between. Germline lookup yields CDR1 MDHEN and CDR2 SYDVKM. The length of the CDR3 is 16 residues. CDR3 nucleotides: TGTGCCAGCAGTTTCCCACTGCGAGGGAACACCGGGGAGCTGTTTTTT. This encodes CASSFPLRGNTGELFF.

The CDR3 DNA is TGTGCCAGCAGCCAGTCGTGGGGGGACAAGCAGTTCTTC. As protein: CASSQSWGDKQFF. This chain joins TRBV3-1 and TRBJ2-1; either TRBD1 or TRBD2 may fit D (6 bases each). Germline V lookup: CDR1 LGHDT, CDR2 YNNKEL (reference sequence). The CDR3 is made up of 13 amino acids. V gave up 3 bases and J gave up 11 bases, with 14 bases separating them.

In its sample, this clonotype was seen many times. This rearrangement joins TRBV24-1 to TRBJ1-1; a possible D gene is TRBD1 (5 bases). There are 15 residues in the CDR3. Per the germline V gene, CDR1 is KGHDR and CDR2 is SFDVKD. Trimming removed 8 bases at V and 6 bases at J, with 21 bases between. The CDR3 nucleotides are TGTGCCACCATTCCTGGTGGGGGTGGTGACCCTGAAGCTTTCTTT. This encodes CATIPGGGGDPEAFF.

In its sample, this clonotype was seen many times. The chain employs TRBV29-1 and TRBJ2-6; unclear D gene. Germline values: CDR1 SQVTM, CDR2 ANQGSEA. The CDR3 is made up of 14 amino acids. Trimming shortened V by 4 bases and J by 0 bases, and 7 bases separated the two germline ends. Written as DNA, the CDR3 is TGCAGCGTTGCCCACAACTCTGGGGCCAACGTCCTGACTTTC. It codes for CSVAHNSGANVLTF.

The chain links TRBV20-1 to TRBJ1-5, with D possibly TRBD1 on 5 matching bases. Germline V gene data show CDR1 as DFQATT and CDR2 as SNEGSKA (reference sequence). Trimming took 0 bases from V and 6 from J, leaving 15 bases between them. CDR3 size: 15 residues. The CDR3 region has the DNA TGCAGTGCTAGAGATGCTGACAGTCCCCCTCAGCCCCAGCATTTT. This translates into CSARDADSPPQPQHF.

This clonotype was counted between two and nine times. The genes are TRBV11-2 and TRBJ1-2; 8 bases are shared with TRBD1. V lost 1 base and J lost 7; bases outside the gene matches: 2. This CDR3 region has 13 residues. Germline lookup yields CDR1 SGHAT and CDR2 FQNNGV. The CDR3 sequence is CASSLGTGSGYTF. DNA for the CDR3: TGTGCCAGCAGCTTAGGGACAGGGTCTGGCTACACCTTC.

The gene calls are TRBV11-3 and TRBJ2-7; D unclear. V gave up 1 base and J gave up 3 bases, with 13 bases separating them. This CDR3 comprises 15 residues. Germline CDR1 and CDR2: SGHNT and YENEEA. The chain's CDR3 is CASSLGFRSHYEQYF. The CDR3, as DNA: TGTGCCAGCAGCTTAGGGTTCCGGAGCCACTACGAGCAGTACTTC.

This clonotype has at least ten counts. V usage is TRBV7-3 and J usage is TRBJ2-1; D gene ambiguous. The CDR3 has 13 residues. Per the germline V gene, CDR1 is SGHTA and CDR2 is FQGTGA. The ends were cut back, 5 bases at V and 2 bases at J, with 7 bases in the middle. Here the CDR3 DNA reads TGTGCCAGCAGCCGATCCGCCTACAATGAGCAGTTCTTC. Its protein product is CASSRSAYNEQFF.

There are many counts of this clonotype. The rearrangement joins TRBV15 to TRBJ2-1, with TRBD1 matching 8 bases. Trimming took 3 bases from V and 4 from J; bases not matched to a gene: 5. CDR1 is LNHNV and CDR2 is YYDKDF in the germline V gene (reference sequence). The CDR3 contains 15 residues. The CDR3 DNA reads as TGTGCCACCAGCAGCCGGGACAGGCTATACAATGAGCAGTTCTTC. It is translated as CATSSRDRLYNEQFF.

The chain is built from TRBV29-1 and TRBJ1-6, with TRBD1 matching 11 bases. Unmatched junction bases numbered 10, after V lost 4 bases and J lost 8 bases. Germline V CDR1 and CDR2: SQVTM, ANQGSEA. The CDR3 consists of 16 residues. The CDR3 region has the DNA TGCAGCGTTGCTATTACGGGGACAGGGGGAGATTCACCCCTCCACTTT. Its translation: CSVAITGTGGDSPLHF. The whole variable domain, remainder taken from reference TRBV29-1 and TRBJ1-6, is SAVISQKPSRDICQRGTSLTIQCQVDSQVTMMFWYRQQPGQSLTLIATANQGSEATYESGFVIDKFPISRPNLTFSTLTVSNMSPEDSSIYLCSVAITGTGGDSPLHFGNGTRLTVT.

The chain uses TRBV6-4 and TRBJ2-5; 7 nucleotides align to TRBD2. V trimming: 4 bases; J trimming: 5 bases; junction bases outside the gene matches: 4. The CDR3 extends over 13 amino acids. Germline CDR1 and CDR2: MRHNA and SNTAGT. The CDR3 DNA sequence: TGTGCCAGCAGTGTGGTTAGCGGGGAGACCCAGTACTTC. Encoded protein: CASSVVSGETQYF.

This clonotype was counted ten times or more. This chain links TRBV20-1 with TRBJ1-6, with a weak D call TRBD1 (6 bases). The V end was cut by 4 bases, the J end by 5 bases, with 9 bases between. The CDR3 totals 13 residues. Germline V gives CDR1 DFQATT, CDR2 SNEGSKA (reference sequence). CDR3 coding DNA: TGCAGTGCTACCGGGACAAATAATTCACCCCTCCACTTT. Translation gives CSATGTNNSPLHF.

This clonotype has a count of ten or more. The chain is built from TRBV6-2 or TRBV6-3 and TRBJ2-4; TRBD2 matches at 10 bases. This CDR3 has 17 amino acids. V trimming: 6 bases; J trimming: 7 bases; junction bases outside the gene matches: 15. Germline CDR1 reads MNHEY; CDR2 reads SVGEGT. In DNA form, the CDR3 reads TGTGCCAGCAGGAAAATAGAGCGGGAGGGCCTAGGGAACATTCAGTACTTC. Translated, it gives CASRKIEREGLGNIQYF.

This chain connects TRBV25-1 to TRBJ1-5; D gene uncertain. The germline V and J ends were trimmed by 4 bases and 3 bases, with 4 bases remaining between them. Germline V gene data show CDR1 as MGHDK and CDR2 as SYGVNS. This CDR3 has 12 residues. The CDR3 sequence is CASSVANQPQHF. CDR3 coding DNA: TGTGCCAGCAGTGTGGCCAATCAGCCCCAGCATTTT.